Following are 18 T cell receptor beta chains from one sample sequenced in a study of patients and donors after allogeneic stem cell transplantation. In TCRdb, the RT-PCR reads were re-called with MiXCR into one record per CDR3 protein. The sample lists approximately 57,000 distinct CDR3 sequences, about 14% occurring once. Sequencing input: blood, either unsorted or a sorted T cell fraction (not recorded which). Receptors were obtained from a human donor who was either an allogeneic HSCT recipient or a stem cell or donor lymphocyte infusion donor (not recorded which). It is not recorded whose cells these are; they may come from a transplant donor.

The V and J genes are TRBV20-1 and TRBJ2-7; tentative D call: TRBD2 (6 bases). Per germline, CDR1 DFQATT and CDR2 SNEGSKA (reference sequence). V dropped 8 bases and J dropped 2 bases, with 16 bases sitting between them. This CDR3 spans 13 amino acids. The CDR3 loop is CSSGAGNTYEQYF. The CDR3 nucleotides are TGCAGTTCTGGAGCGGGTAATACCTACGAGCAGTACTTC.

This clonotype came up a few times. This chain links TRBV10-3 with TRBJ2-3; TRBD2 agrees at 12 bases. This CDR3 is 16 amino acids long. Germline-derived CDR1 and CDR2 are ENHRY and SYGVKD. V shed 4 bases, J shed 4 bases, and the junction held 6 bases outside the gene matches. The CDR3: CAISALTSGSADTQYF. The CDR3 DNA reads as TGTGCCATCAGTGCGTTGACTAGCGGGAGTGCAGATACGCAGTATTTT.

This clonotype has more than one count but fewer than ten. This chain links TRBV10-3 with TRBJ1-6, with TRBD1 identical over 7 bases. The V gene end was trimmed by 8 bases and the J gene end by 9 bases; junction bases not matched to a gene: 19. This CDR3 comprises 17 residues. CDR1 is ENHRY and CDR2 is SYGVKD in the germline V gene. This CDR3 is CAILLVGREGASSPLHF. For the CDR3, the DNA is TGTGCCATCTTATTGGTGGGGAGGGAGGGGGCAAGTTCACCCCTCCACTTT.

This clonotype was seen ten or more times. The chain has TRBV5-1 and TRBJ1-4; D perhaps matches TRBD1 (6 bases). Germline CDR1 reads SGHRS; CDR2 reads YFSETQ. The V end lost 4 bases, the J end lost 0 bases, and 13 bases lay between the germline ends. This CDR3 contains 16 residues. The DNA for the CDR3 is TGCGCCAGCAGCCTGCAGGGGTCCGCAACTAATGAAAAACTGTTTTTT. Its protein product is CASSLQGSATNEKLFF.

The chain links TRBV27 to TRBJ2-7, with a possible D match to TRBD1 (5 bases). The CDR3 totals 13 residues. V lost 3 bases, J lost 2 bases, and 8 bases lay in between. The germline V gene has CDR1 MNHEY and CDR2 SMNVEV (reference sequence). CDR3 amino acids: CASSLQGTYEQYF. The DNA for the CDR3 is TGTGCCAGCAGTTTGCAGGGAACCTACGAGCAGTACTTC.

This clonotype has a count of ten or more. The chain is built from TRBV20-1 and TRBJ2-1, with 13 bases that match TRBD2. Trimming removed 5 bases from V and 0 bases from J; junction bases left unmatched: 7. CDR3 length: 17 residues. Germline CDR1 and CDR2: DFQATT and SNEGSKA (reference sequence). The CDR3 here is CSAYGLAGASSYNEQFF. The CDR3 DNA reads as TGCAGTGCTTATGGACTAGCGGGAGCCAGCTCCTACAATGAGCAGTTCTTC.

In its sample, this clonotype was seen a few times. CDR3 DNA: TGTGCCAGCAGCTTAATGGGGGGAGACATCCAAGAGACCCAGTACTTC. Translating gives CASSLMGGDIQETQYF. The chain is built from TRBV7-3 and TRBJ2-5, with D perhaps TRBD2 (6 bases). CDR3 length: 16 residues. The V gene's germline CDR1 is SGHTA and CDR2 FQGTGA. The V gene lost 1 base and the J gene lost 1 base, with 13 bases spanning the gap.

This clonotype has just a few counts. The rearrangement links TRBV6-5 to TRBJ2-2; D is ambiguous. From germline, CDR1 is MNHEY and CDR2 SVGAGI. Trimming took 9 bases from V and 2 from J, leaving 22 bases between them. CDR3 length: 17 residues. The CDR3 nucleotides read TGTGCCAGTTCAGTTACTGTCTCCGTTCCCAACACCGGGGAGCTGTTTTTT. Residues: CASSVTVSVPNTGELFF.

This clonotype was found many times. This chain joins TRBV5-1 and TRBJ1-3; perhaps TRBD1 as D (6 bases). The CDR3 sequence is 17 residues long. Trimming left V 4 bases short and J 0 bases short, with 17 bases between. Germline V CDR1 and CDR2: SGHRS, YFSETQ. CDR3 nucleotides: TGCGCCAGCAGCAGAACTAAAGGACAGATCTCTGGAAACACCATATATTTT. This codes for CASSRTKGQISGNTIYF.

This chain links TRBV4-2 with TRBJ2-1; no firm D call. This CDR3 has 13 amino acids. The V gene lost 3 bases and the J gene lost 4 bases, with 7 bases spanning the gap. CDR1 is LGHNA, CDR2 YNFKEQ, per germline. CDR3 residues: CASSHPVYNEQFF. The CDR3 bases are TGTGCCAGCAGCCATCCAGTGTACAATGAGCAGTTCTTC.

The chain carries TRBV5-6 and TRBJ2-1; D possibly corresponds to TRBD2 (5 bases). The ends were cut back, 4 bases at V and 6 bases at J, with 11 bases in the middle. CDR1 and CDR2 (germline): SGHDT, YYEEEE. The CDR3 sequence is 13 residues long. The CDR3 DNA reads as TGTGCCAGCAGCAATTTTGCGGGCAATGAGCAGTTCTTC. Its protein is CASSNFAGNEQFF. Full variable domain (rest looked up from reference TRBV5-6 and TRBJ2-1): DAGVTQSPTHLIKTRGQQVTLRCSPKSGHDTVSWYQQALGQGPQFIFQYYEEEERQRGNFPDRFSGHQFPNYSSELNVNALLLGDSALYLCASSNFAGNEQFFGPGTRLTVL.

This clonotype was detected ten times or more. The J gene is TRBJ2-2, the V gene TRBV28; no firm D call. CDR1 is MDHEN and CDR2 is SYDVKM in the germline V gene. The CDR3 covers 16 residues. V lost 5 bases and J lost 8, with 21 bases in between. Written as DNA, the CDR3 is TGTGCCAGCAGTCCTCCCTTGGCTAGAGTCCATGGGGAGCTGTTTTTT. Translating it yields CASSPPLARVHGELFF.

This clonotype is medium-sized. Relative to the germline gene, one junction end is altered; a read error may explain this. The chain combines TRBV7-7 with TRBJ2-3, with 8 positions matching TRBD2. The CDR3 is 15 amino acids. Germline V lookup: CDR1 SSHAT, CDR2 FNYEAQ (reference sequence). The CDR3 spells CASSLASGSTDTQYF. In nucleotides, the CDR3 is TGTGCTAGCAGCTTAGCTAGCGGGAGCACAGATACGCAGTATTTT.

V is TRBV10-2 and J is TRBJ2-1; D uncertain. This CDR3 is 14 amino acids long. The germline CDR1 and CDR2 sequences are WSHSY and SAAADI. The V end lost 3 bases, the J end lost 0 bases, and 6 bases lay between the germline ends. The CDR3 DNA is TGCGCCAGCAGTGAACGGAACTCCTACAATGAGCAGTTCTTC. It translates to CASSERNSYNEQFF.

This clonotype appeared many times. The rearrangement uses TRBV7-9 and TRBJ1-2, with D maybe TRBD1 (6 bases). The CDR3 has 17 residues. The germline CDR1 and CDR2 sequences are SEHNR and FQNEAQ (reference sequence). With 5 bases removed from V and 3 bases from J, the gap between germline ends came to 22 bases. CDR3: CASSRGGLAQDYYGYTF. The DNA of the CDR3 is TGTGCCAGCAGCCGAGGGGGGCTAGCCCAGGATTACTATGGCTACACCTTC.

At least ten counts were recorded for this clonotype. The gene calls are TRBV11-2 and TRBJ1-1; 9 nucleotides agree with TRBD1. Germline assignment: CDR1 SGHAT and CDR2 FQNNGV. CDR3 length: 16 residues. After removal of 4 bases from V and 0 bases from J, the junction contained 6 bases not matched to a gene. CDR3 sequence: CASSWGQGRMNTEAFF. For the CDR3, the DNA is TGTGCCAGCAGCTGGGGACAGGGAAGGATGAACACTGAAGCTTTCTTT.

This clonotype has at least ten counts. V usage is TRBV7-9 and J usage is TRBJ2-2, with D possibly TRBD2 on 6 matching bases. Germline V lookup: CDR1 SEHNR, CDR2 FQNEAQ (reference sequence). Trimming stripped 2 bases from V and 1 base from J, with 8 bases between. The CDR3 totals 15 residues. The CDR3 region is CASSLSSVNTGELFF. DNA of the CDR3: TGTGCCAGCAGCTTATCTAGCGTGAACACCGGGGAGCTGTTTTTT.

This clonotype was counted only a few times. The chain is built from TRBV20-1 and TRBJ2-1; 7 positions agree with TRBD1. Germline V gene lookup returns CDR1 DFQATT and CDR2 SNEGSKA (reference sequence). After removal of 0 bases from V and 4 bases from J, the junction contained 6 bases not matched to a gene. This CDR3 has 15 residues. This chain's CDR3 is CSAREPPTGYNEQFF. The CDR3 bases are TGCAGTGCTAGAGAACCCCCGACAGGGTACAATGAGCAGTTCTTC.